The clone carrying this TCR beta chain has more than one count but fewer than ten. The method was immunoSEQ multiplex PCR; TCRdb's version includes in-frame clones alone and lacks a portion of them. The sample has about 94,000 clones, approximately 88% seen once. The data originate from a study of identifying expanded T cells in peripheral blood. The CDR3 runs 15 residues. Trimming took 6 bases from V and 4 from J; bases not matched to a gene: 11. The V gene's germline CDR1 is MNHNY and CDR2 SVGAGI (reference sequence). The chain recombines TRBV6-6 with TRBJ1-2; 7 bases fit TRBD1. This clonotype was obtained from a person aged 18 to 70 in good health. The sequenced sample consisted of blood. In nucleotides, the CDR3 is TGTGCCAGCAGAAACCGGGACAGACTCATCTATGGCTACACCTTC. It translates to CASRNRDRLIYGYTF.